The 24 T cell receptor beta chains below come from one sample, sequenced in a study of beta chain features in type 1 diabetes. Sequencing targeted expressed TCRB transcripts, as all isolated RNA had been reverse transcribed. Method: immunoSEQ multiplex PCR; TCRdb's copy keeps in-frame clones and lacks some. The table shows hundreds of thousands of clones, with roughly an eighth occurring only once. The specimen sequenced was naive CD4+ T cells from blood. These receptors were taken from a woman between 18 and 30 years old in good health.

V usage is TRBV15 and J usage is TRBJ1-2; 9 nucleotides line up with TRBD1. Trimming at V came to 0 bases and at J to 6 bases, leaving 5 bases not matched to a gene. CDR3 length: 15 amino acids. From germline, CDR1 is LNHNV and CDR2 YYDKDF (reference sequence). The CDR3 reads CATSRDRTGADGYTF. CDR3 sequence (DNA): TGTGCCACCAGCAGAGATAGGACAGGGGCTGATGGCTACACCTTC.

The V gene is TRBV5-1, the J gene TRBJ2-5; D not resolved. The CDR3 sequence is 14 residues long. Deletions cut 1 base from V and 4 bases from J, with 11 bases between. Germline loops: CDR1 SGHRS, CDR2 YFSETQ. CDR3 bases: TGCGCCAGCAGCTTGCTAAACGCTGGAGAGACCCAGTACTTC. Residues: CASSLLNAGETQYF.

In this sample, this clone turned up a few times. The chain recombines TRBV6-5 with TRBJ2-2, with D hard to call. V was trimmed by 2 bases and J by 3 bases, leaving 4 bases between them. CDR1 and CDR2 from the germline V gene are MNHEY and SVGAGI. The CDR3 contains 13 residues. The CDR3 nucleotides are TGTGCCAGCAGTTACGCGGACACCGGGGAGCTGTTTTTT. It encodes CASSYADTGELFF.

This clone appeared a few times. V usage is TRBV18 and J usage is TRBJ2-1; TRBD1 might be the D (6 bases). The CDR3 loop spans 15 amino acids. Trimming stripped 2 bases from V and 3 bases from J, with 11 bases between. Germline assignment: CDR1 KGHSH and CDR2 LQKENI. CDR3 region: CASSPSRDIYNEQFF. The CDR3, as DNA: TGTGCCAGCTCACCAAGCAGGGACATCTACAATGAGCAGTTCTTC. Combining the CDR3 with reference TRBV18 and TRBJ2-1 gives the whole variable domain NAGVMQNPRHLVRRRGQEARLRCSPMKGHSHVYWYRQLPEEGLKFMVYLQKENIIDESGMPKERFSAEFPKEGPSILRIQQVVRGDSAAYFCASSPSRDIYNEQFFGPGTRLTVL.

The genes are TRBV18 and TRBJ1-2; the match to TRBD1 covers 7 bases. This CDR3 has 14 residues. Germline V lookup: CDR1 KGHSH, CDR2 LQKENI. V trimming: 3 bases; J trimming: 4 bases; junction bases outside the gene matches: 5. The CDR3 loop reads CASSPTTGSYGYTF. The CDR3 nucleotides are TGTGCCAGCTCACCGACGACAGGGTCCTATGGCTACACCTTC.

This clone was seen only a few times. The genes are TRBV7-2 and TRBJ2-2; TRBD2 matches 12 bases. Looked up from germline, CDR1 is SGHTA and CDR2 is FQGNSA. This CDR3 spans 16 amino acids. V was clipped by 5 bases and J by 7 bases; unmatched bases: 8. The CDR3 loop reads CASSPRTSGIIGELFF. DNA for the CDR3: TGTGCCAGCAGCCCGCGGACTAGCGGGATTATCGGGGAGCTGTTTTTT.

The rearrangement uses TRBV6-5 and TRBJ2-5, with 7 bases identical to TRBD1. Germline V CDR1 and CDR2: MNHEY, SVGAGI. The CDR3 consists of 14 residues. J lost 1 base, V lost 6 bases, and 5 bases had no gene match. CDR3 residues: CASSPRTGQETQYF. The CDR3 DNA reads TGTGCCAGCAGCCCCCGGACAGGCCAAGAGACCCAGTACTTC.

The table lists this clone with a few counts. The DNA for the CDR3 is TGTGCCAGCAGCACTAGCGGGAGTTCCTACGAGCAGTACTTC. Protein: CASSTSGSSYEQYF. The chain employs TRBV7-9 and TRBJ2-7; 11 bases fit TRBD2. Losses at the gene ends were 5 bases for V and 1 base for J; bases not matched to a gene: 1. Per the germline V gene, CDR1 is SEHNR and CDR2 is FQNEAQ (reference sequence). The CDR3 contains 14 residues.

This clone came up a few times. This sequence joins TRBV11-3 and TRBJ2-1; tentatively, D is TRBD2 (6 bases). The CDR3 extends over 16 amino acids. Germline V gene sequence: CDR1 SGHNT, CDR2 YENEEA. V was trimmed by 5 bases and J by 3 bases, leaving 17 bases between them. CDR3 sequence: CASSPRQSSVYNEQFF. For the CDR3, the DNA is TGTGCCAGCAGCCCTAGGCAGTCTAGCGTCTACAATGAGCAGTTCTTC.

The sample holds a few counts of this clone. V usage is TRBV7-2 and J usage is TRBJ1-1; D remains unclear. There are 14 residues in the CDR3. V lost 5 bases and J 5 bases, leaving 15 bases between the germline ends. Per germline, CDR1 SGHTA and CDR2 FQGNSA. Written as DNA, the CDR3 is TGTGCCAGCAGCCTGCATGGCGGCGGTACTGAAGCTTTCTTT. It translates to CASSLHGGGTEAFF.

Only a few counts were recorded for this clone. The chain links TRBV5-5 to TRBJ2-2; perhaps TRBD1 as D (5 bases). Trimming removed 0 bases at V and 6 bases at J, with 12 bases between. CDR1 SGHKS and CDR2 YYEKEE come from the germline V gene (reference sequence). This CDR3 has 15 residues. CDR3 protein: CASSLGRARAGELFF. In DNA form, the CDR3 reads TGTGCCAGCAGCTTGGGCAGGGCACGGGCCGGGGAGCTGTTTTTT.

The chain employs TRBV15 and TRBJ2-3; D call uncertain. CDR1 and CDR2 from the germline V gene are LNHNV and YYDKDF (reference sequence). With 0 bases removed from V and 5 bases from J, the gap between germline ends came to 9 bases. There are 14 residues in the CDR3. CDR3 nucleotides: TGTGCCACCAGCAGAGATCTACCAGGAGATACGCAGTATTTT. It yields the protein CATSRDLPGDTQYF. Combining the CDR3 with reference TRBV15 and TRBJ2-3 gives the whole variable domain DAMVIQNPRYQVTQFGKPVTLSCSQTLNHNVMYWYQQKSSQAPKLLFHYYDKDFNNEADTPDNFQSRRPNTSFCFLDIRSPGLGDTAMYLCATSRDLPGDTQYFGPGTRLTVL.

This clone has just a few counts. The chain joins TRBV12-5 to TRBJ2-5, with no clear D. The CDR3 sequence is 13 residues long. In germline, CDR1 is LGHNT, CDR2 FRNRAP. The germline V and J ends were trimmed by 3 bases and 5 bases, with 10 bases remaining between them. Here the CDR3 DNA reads TGTGCTAGTGGTTTCGGGTATTCGGAGACCCAGTACTTC. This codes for CASGFGYSETQYF.

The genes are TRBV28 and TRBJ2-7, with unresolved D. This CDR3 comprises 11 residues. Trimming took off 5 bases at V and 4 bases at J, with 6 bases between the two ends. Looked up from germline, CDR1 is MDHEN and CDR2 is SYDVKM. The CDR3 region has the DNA TGTGCCAGCAGTCTTCAATACGAGCAGTACTTC. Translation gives CASSLQYEQYF.

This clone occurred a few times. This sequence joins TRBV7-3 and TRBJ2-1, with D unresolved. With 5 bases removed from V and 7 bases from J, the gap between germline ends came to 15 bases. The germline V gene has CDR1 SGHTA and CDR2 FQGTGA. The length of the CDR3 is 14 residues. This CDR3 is CASSPTRAGNEQFF. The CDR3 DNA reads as TGTGCCAGCAGCCCCACACGTGCTGGGAATGAGCAGTTCTTC.

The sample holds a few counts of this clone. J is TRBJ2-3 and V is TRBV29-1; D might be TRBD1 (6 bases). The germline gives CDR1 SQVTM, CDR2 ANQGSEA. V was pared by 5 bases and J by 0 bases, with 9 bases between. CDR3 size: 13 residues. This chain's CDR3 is CSVWGRSTDTQYF. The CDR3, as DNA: TGCAGCGTTTGGGGGCGAAGCACAGATACGCAGTATTTT.

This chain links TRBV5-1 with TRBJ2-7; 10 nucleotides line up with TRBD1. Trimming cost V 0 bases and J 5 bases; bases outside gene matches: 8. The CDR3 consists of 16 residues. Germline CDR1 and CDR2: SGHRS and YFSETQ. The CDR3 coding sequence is TGCGCCAGCAGCTTGGGCCTGGGACAGGGGATGAACGAGCAGTACTTC. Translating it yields CASSLGLGQGMNEQYF.

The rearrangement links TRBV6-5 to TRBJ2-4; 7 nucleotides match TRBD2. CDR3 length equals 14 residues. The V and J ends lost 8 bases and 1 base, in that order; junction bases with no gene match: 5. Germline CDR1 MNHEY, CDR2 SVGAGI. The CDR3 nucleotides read TGTGCCAGCCAGCGGGAATCTGCCAAAAACATTCAGTACTTC. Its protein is CASQRESAKNIQYF.

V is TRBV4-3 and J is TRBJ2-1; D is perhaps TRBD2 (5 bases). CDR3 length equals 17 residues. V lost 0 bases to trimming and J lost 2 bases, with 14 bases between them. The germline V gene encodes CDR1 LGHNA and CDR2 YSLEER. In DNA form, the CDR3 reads TGCGCCAGCAGCCAAGATAGGGCTAGCAGGACCTACAATGAGCAGTTCTTC. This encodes CASSQDRASRTYNEQFF.

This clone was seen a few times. The CDR3 DNA reads as TGCGCCAGCAGCCGTGATTATCTCGACGGACTAGCCACGCAGAGCTCCTACAATGAGCAGTTCTTC. This gives the protein CASSRDYLDGLATQSSYNEQFF. The chain combines TRBV4-3 with TRBJ2-1, with 8 bases that match TRBD2. V trimming: 4 bases; J trimming: 0 bases; junction bases outside the gene matches: 23. Germline V gene sequence: CDR1 LGHNA, CDR2 YSLEER. This CDR3 has 22 amino acids.

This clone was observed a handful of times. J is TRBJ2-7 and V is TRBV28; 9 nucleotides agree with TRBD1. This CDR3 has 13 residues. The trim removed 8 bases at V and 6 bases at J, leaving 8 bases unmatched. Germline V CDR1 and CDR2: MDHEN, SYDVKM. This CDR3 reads CASRTGARGEQYV. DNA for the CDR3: TGTGCCAGCCGGACAGGGGCGAGGGGCGAGCAGTACGTC.

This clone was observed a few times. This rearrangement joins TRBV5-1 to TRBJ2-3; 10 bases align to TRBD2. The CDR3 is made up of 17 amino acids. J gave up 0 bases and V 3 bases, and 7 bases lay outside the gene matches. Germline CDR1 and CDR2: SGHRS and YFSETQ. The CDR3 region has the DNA TGCGCCAGCAGCTCCTATAGGACTAGCGGTAGCACAGATACGCAGTATTTT. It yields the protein CASSSYRTSGSTDTQYF.

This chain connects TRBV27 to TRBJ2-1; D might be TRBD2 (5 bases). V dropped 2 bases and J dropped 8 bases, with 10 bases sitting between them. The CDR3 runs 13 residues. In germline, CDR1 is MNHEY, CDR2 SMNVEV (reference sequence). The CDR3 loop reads CASSLRLRDEQFF. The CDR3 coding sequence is TGTGCCAGCAGTTTAAGGCTGAGGGATGAGCAGTTCTTC.

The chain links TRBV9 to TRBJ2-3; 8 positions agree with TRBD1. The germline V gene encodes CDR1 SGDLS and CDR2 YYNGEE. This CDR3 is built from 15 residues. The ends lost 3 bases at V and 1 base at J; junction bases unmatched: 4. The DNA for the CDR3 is TGTGCCAGCAGCGAGTCAGGGGGCCGCACAGATACGCAGTATTTT. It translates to CASSESGGRTDTQYF.